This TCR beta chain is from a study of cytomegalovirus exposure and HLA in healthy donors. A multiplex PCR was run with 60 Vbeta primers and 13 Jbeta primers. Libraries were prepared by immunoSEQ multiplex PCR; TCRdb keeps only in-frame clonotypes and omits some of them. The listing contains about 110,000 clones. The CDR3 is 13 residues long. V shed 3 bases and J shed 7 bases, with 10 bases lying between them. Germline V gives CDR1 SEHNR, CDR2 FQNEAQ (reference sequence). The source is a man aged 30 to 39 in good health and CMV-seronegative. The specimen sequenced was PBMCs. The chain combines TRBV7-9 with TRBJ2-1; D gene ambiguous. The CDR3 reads CASSLAQMNEQFF. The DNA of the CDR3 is TGTGCCAGCAGCTTGGCACAAATGAATGAGCAGTTCTTC.